This T cell receptor (beta chain) emerged from a study of T cell responses to AZD1222 COVID-19 vaccine. The study's findings and limits: Without day 14 samples, only post-peak T cell repertoires were studied. There were mostly white British donors and more females than males, and clonal diversity was possibly underestimated. Dominant at 160-218 and 743-854, vaccine-associated CD4 TCRs also spanned spike. Nearly half of spike-specific TCRs reportedly go after variant regions that carry no mutations.

Produced via immunoSEQ multiplex PCR; TCRdb's table is partial and in-frame only. The data contain 65,000 to 75,000 clones, 80% of them singletons. In the case of this clone: Its cognate antigen is unknown.

Germline values: CDR1 SNHLY, CDR2 FYNNEI. The CDR3 runs 14 residues. V gave up 4 bases and J gave up 1 base, with 10 bases separating them. This sequence originates from an adult who received the AZD1222 COVID-19 vaccine. The specimen comprised peripheral blood, sampled 28 days after the second AZD1222 dose. This chain connects TRBV2 to TRBJ1-1; D unclear. The CDR3 nucleotides are TGTGCCAGCAGTGTTTCAAGAGAGAACACTGAAGCTTTCTTT. Translation gives CASSVSRENTEAFF.